This T cell receptor (beta chain) was sequenced for a study of regulatory T cells in long-lasting Graves disease. There are 15 residues in the CDR3. Trimming removed 0 bases at V and 8 bases at J, with 14 bases between. The V gene's germline CDR1 is SGHAT and CDR2 FQNNGV. Arm-PCR of CDR3 regions with iRepertoire HTBI primers generated TCR beta libraries. In TCRdb, the multiplex PCR reads were re-called with MiXCR into one record per CDR3 protein. The sample shows under 500,000 distinct CDR3 sequences, about 17% of them seen only once. This clonotype was picked up many times. Documented time point: newly diagnosed GD, antithyroid drugs for less than 3 months. From PBMCs, RNA was extracted and then used to make the TCR library. This sample also belongs to another study, concerning T cells in Graves' hyperthyroidism and ophthalmopathy. That investigation notes: Most thyroid-expanded clonotypes above 0.001 were also found in blood.

The J gene is TRBJ2-1, the V gene TRBV11-2; TRBD2 is a possible D gene (5 bases). The sample in question was peripheral blood mononuclear cells (PBMCs), obtained at new diagnosis, from a patient treated with antithyroid drugs. This sequence originates from a woman under 40 with Graves disease. CDR3 sequence (DNA): TGTGCCAGCAGCTTAGATTCACTAGGCAGTCATGAGCAGTTCTTC. Translation: CASSLDSLGSHEQFF.